The entry below describes one T cell receptor beta chain. The sample comes from a study of T cell changes during pregnancy in multiple sclerosis. Measured with immunoSEQ multiplex PCR; TCRdb has only the in-frame clones, and not every one. The repertoire holds about 36,000 clones, with around 91% as singletons. Sequenced material: CD4+ T cells from peripheral blood mononuclear cells, taken in the second trimester of pregnancy. The source of this sequence is a female donor in good health, enrolled as a control in a pregnancy study.

This CDR3 reads CSVQAGGTYEQYF. The DNA of the CDR3 is TGCAGCGTTCAAGCGGGAGGCACCTACGAGCAGTACTTC. This chain uses TRBV29-1 with TRBJ2-7; TRBD2 matches 9 bases. Germline V gene sequence: CDR1 SQVTM, CDR2 ANQGSEA. This CDR3 contains 13 residues. V shed 5 bases and J 2 bases; nucleotides not matched to a gene: 4.